These T cell receptor beta chains were read from a single sample in a study of blood T cell repertoires in COVID-19. Profiled with immunoSEQ multiplex PCR; TCRdb holds only in-frame clones, not every one. Among under 250,000 clones listed, over 75% were seen once. The source material was peripheral blood. Source of these receptors: a woman of 80 years or more with acute or convalescent COVID-19. CDR3s include the opening cysteine and the closing phenylalanine or tryptophan. The D gene is left open where the match is weak. Rows give clone size only sometimes, using once, few, many, or a class for an expanded clone.

cdr3_aa,cdr3_nt,clone_size,j_call,v_call,d_call
CASSLGQSSNYGYTF,TGTGCCAGCAGCTTAGGGCAGTCATCTAACTATGGCTACACCTTC,NA,TRBJ1-2,TRBV7-3,NA
CASSHQGLAGDTDTQYF,TGTGCCAGCAGCCATCAGGGACTAGCGGGAGACACAGATACGCAGTATTTT,NA,TRBJ2-3,TRBV3-1/TRBV3-2,TRBD2
CASSYLRDSGNQPQHF,TGTGCCAGCAGTTACCTACGGGACAGCGGCAATCAGCCCCAGCATTTT,once,TRBJ1-5,TRBV6-5,TRBD1
CASSIPRGGDTEAFF,TGTGCCAGTAGTATTCCCCGGGGGGGGGACACTGAAGCTTTCTTT,NA,TRBJ1-1,TRBV19,NA
CASSSYSGGFTGELFF,TGCGCCAGCAGCTCCTATAGCGGGGGGTTCACCGGGGAGCTGTTTTTT,NA,TRBJ2-2,TRBV5-1,TRBD2
CASSQGDLNSPLHF,TGCGCCAGCAGCCAAGGGGACTTAAATTCACCCCTCCACTTT,NA,TRBJ1-6,TRBV4-1,NA
CAWSARYRGPSTDTQYF,TGTGCCTGGAGTGCGCGCTACAGGGGGCCTAGCACAGATACGCAGTATTTT,NA,TRBJ2-3,TRBV30,TRBD1
CASSFSPSGNTIYF,TGTGCCAGCAGCTTCAGTCCCTCTGGAAACACCATATATTTT,few,TRBJ1-3,TRBV7-8,NA
CASSRPGTGPYGYTF,TGTGCCAGCAGTCGCCCCGGGACAGGGCCCTATGGCTACACCTTC,once,TRBJ1-2,TRBV6-5,TRBD1
CASSQRDRGTTAKSNEQFF,TGTGCCAGCAGCCAACGGGATCGGGGGACTACCGCGAAAAGCAATGAGCAGTTCTTC,once,TRBJ2-1,TRBV16,TRBD2
CSVDRGTGVLYGYTF,TGCAGCGTTGACCGCGGGACAGGGGTCCTCTATGGCTACACCTTC,once,TRBJ1-2,TRBV29-1,TRBD1
CASSYSADSTDTQYF,TGTGCCAGCAGTTACTCGGCAGATAGCACAGATACGCAGTATTTT,NA,TRBJ2-3,TRBV6-6,NA
CASSIIRDRGFGYTF,TGTGCCAGTAGTATAATCCGGGACAGGGGGTTTGGCTACACCTTC,NA,TRBJ1-2,TRBV19,TRBD1
CASSYSGTSTDTQYF,TGTGCCAGCAGTTACTCCGGTACTAGCACAGATACGCAGTATTTT,NA,TRBJ2-3,TRBV6-6,NA
CASTSGLGTIYF,TGTGCCAGCACATCGGGGTTGGGCACCATATATTTT,once,TRBJ1-3,TRBV12-3/TRBV12-4,NA
CATSREPFGAGDNNEQFF,TGTGCCACCAGCAGAGAACCCTTCGGGGCGGGGGATAACAATGAGCAGTTCTTC,once,TRBJ2-1,TRBV15,TRBD2
CASSQEQGATEAFF,TGTGCCAGCAGCCAAGAACAGGGTGCCACTGAAGCTTTCTTT,NA,TRBJ1-1,TRBV3-1/TRBV3-2,NA
CASSDPRQGRDEQYF,TGTGCCAGCAGTGACCCTCGACAGGGTAGAGACGAGCAGTACTTC,NA,TRBJ2-7,TRBV6-1,TRBD1
CASDEGQGITEAFF,TGTGCCAGCGACGAGGGACAGGGGATTACTGAAGCTTTCTTT,NA,TRBJ1-1,TRBV6-5,TRBD1
CASSARYNEQFF,TGTGCCAGCAGCGCCCGGTACAATGAGCAGTTCTTC,NA,TRBJ2-1,TRBV7-2,NA
CASSPRQGSAEAFF,TGTGCCAGCAGTCCAAGACAGGGGAGCGCTGAAGCTTTCTTT,once,TRBJ1-1,TRBV5-4,TRBD1
CASSYSAGRTYEQYF,TGTGCCAGCAGTTACTCTGCGGGAAGAACCTACGAGCAGTACTTC,NA,TRBJ2-7,TRBV6-5,NA
CASSLDPGSGNTIYF,TGTGCCAGCAGCTTAGATCCAGGCTCTGGAAACACCATATATTTT,NA,TRBJ1-3,TRBV7-2,NA
CASTPTSGEGNEQFF,TGTGCCAGCACCCCGACTAGCGGGGAGGGGAATGAGCAGTTCTTC,NA,TRBJ2-1,TRBV7-9,TRBD2
CASAPGGSGNTIYF,TGTGCCAGCGCCCCAGGGGGCTCTGGAAACACCATATATTTT,NA,TRBJ1-3,TRBV6-5,TRBD1
CASSPGGAEPQHF,TGTGCCAGCAGCCCAGGGGGCGCAGAGCCCCAGCATTTT,NA,TRBJ1-5,TRBV3-1/TRBV3-2,TRBD1
CASSQVGLAGLDEQFF,TGCGCCAGCAGCCAGGTAGGACTAGCGGGATTGGATGAGCAGTTCTTC,once,TRBJ2-1,TRBV4-1,TRBD2
CASSLSRVGTDTQYF,TGTGCCAGCAGCTTGAGCAGGGTTGGGACAGATACGCAGTATTTT,NA,TRBJ2-3,TRBV11-2,NA
CASSQGEGLGLAGLQETQYF,TGTGCCAGCAGCCAAGGGGAGGGACTGGGACTAGCGGGCCTCCAAGAGACCCAGTACTTC,NA,TRBJ2-5,TRBV14,TRBD2
CATTTITGELFF,TGTGCCACCACTACCATCACCGGGGAGCTGTTTTTT,few,TRBJ2-2,TRBV6-5,NA
CATSRGTSGTSREKLFF,TGTGCCACCAGCAGAGGGACATCCGGCACTTCGAGGGAAAAACTGTTTTTT,NA,TRBJ1-4,TRBV15,NA
CASMGQWGTDTQYF,TGTGCCAGTATGGGACAGTGGGGCACAGATACGCAGTATTTT,NA,TRBJ2-3,TRBV19,TRBD1
CASIVTGTGPYQPQHF,TGTGCCAGCATTGTAACCGGGACAGGCCCTTATCAGCCCCAGCATTTT,NA,TRBJ1-5,TRBV28,TRBD1
CASGTSGAWGDTQYF,TGTGCCAGCGGGACTAGCGGGGCCTGGGGTGATACGCAGTATTTT,NA,TRBJ2-3,TRBV2,TRBD2
CASSVGAGYSTDTQYF,TGTGCCAGCAGCGTAGGGGCAGGGTATAGCACAGATACGCAGTATTTT,NA,TRBJ2-3,TRBV9,NA
CASSPQSWSYEQYF,TGTGCCAGCAGCCCCCAAAGCTGGTCGTACGAGCAGTACTTC,few,TRBJ2-7,TRBV7-3,NA